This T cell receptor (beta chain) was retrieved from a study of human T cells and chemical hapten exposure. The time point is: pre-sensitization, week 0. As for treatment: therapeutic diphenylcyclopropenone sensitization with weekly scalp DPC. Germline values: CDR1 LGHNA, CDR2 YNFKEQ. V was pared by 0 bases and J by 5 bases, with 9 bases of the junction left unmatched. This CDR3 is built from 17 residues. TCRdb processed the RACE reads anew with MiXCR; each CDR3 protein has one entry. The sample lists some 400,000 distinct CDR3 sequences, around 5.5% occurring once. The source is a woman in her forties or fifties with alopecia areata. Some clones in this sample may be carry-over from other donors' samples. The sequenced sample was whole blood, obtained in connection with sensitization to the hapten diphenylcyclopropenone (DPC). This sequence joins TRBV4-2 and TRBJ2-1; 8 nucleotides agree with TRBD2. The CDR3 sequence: CASSQDRKREIHNEQFF. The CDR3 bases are TGTGCCAGCAGCCAAGATAGAAAGCGGGAGATCCACAATGAGCAGTTCTTC.